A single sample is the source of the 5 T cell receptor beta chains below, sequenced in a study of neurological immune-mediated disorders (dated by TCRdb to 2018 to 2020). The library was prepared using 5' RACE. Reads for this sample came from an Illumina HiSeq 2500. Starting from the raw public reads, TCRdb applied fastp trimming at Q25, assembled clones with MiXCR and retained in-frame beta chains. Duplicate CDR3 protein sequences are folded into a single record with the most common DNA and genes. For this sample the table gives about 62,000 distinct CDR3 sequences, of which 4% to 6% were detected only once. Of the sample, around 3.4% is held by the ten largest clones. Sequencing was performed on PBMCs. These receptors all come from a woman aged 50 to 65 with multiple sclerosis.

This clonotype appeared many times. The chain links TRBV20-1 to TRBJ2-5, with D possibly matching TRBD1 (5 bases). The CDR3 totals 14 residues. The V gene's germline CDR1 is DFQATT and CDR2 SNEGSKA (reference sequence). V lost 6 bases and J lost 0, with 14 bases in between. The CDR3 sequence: CSAGESSYQETQYF. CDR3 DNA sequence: TGCAGTGCAGGGGAATCCTCGTACCAAGAGACCCAGTACTTC.

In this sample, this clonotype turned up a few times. CDR3 in DNA: TGTGCCAGCAGCTCTACAGGGTCTGGTGGAAAACTGTTTTTT. This sequence encodes CASSSTGSGGKLFF. The rearrangement joins TRBV7-9 to TRBJ1-4; D is perhaps TRBD1 (6 bases). The CDR3 spans 14 residues. The V and J ends lost 4 bases and 10 bases respectively, with 16 bases between them. Per germline, CDR1 SEHNR and CDR2 FQNEAQ (reference sequence).

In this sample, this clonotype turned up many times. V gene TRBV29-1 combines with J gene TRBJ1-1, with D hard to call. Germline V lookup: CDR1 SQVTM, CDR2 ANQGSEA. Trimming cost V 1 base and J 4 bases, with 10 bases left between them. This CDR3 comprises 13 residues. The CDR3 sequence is CSVEGYTGTEAFF. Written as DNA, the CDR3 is TGCAGCGTTGAAGGGTATACGGGCACTGAAGCTTTCTTT.

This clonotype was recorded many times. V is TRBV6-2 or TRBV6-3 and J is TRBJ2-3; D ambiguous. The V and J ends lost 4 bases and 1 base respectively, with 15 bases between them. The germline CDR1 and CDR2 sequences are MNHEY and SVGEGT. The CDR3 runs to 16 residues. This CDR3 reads CASSFRLLGRTDTQYF. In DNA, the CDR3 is TGTGCCAGCAGTTTTCGACTTCTAGGACGCACAGATACGCAGTATTTT.

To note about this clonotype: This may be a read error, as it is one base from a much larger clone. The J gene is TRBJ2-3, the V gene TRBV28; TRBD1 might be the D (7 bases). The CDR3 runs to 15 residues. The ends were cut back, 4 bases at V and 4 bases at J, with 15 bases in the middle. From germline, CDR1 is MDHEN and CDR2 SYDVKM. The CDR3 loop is CASSYRQGGADTQYF. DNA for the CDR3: TGTGCCAGCAGTTACCGACAGGGAGGAGCAGATACGCAGTATTTT.